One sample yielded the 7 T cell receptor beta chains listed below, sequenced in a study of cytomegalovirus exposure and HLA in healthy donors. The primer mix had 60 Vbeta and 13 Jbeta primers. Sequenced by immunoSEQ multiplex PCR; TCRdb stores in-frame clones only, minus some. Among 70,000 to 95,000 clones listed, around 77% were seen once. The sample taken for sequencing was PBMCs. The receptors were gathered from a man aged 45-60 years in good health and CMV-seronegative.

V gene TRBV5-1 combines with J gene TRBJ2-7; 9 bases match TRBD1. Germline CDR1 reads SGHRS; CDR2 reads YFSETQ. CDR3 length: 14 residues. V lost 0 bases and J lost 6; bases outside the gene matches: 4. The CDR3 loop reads CASSLGQGVSEQYF. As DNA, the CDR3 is TGCGCCAGCAGCTTGGGACAGGGGGTTTCCGAGCAGTACTTC.

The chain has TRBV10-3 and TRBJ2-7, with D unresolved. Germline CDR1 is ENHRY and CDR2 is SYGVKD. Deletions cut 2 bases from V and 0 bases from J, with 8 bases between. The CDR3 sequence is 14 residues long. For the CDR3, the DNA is TGTGCCATCAGTGAGGGGCCCAGCTCCTACGAGCAGTACTTC. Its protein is CAISEGPSSYEQYF.

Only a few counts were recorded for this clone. As DNA, the CDR3 is TGTGCCAGCTCCCGTGACAGGACCGACGAAAAACTGTTTTTT. As protein: CASSRDRTDEKLFF. This chain links TRBV18 with TRBJ1-4; maybe TRBD1 (6 bases). V lost 6 bases to trimming and J lost 8 bases, with 16 bases between them. CDR3 length: 14 amino acids. CDR1 is KGHSH, CDR2 LQKENI, per germline.

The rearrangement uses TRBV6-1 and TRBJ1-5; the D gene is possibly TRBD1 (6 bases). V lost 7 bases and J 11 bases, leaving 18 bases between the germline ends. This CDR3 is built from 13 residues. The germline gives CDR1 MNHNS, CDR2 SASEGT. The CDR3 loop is CASTHDQGRAQHF. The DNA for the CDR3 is TGTGCCAGCACCCACGACCAGGGGAGGGCCCAGCATTTT.

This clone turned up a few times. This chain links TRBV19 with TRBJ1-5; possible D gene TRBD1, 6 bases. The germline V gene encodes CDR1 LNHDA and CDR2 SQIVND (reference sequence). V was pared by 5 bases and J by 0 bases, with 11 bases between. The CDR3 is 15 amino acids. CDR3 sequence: CASSGGSGSNQPQHF. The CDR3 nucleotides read TGTGCCAGTAGTGGGGGCAGCGGTAGCAATCAGCCCCAGCATTTT.

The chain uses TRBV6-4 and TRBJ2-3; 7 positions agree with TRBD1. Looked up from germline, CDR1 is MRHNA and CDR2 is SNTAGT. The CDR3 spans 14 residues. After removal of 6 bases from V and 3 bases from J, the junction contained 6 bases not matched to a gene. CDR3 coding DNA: TGTGCCAGCAGCCCGGACAGGCTGACAGATACGCAGTATTTT. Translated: CASSPDRLTDTQYF.

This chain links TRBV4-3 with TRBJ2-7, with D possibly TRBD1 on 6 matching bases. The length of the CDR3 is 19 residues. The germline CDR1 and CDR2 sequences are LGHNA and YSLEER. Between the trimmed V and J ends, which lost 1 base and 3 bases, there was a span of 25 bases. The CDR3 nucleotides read TGCGCCAGCAGCCAAGCAACCACCAACGCCCAGGGGATATACTACGAGCAGTACTTC. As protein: CASSQATTNAQGIYYEQYF.